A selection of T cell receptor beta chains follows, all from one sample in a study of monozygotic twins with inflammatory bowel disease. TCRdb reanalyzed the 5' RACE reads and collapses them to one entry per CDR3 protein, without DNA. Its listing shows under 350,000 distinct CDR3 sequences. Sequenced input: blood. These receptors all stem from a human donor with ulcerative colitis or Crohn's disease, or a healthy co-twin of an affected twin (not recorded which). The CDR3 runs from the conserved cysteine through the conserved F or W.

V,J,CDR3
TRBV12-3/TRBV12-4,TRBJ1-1,CASSLAGLNTEAFF
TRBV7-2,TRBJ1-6,CASSLGIVNSPLHF
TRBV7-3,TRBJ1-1,CASSPRVGQPEAFF
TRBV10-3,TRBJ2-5,CAISGAGETQYF
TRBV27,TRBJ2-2,CASSLAGRLIRELFF
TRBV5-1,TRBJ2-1,CVSSLVLSGQGGDEQFF
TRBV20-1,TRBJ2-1,CSASRLYEQFF
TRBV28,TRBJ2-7,CASSFPPGGTYEQYF
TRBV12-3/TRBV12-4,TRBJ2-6,CASMGPDRDGANVLTF
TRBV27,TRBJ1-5,CASSLSTPGPRAQHF
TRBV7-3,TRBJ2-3,CASSSLVSDTQYF
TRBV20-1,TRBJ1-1,CSASGANRAFF
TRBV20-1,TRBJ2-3,CSARDPLAGAVDTQYF
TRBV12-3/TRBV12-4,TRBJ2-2,CASSLQGRRAGELFF
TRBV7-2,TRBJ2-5,CASSLVRGMGETQYF
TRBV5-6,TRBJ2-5,CATNRRQETQYF
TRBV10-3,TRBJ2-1,CAIRSRARRYEQFF
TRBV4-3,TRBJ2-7,CASSQDRAAYEQYF
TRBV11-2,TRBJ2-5,CASSLSVAGLAQGTQYF
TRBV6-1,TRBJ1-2,CASSGDYGYTF
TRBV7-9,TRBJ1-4,CASSRGPDGDNEKLFF
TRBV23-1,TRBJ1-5,CASSQSPGQVDSNQPQHF
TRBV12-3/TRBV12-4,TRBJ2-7,CASRRGHYTYEQYF
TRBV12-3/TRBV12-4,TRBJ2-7,CASSFAWTGLSYEQYF
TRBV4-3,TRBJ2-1,CASSQDLAASTYNEQFF
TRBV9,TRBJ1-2,CASSAGTDYYGYTF
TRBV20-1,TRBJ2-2,CSARQGGTNTGELFF
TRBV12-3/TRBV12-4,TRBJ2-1,CASSPTGEYNEQFF
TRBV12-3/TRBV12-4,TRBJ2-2,CASSRGITGELFF
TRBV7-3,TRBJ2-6,CASSLAGGANVLTF
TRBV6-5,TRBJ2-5,CASSYGSRVGETQYF
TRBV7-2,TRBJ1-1,CASSSPTRNTEAFF
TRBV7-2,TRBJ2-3,CASSLGTSGGQLYTQYF
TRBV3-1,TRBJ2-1,CASSPVGPSYNEQFF
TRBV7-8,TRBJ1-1,CASSPGGQANTEAFF
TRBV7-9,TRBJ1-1,CASSLEGDSNTEAFF
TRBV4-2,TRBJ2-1,CASSQGAGTSGEGSYNEQFF
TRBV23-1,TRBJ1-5,CASRLQGPQHF
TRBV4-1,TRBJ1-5,CASSPRDRLYQPQHF
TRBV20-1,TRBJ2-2,CSARGTGAGSPGELFF
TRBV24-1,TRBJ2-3,CVTSDLGRGSTDTQYF
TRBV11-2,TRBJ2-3,CASSPRGRLAGGMTDTQYF
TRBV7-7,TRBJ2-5,CASSRAGGGETQYF
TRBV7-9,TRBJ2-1,CASSLALYNEQFF
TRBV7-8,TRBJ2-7,CASRSGSLYEQYF
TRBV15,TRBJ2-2,CATSRDRMELFF
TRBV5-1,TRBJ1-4,CASRLGRGLNEKLFF
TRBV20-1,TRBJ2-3,CSAETRGLGADTQYF
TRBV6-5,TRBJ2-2,CASRQDYSELFF
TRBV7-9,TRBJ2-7,CASSLFSGQIDEQYF
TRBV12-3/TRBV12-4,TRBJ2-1,CASSSTLGGEQFF
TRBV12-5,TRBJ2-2,CAISIGGGTGELFF
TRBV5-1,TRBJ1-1,CASRDRTDVNTEAFF
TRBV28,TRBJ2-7,CASSARYEQYF
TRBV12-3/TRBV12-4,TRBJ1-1,CASSLLDHRTLAFF
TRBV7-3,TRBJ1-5,CASSFPYGDSNQPQHF
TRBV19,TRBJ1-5,CASSIPNRNQPQHF
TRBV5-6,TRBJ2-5,CASSWDRGAKTQYF
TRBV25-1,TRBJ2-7,CASSQQGGCEQYF